Shown below are 25 T cell receptor beta chains from a single sample sequenced in a study of blood T cell repertoires in COVID-19. Profiling relied on immunoSEQ multiplex PCR, and the TCRdb table lists in-frame clones only, not all of them. The sample records roughly 180,000 clones, about 88% being singletons. Sequencing was done on a sample of peripheral blood. These receptors were collected from a man aged 18-30 years with acute or convalescent COVID-19.

This clone showed up just a few times. This chain uses TRBV28 with TRBJ2-6, with D perhaps TRBD1 (6 bases). Per the germline V gene, CDR1 is MDHEN and CDR2 is SYDVKM. The CDR3 consists of 15 residues. The ends were cut back, 7 bases at V and 0 bases at J, with 10 bases in the middle. For the CDR3, the DNA is TGTGCCAGCACCCAGGGGACCTCTGGGGCCAACGTCCTGACTTTC. This sequence encodes CASTQGTSGANVLTF.

The V gene is TRBV5-4, the J gene TRBJ1-5; D is unclear. This CDR3 is built from 15 residues. With 3 bases removed from V and 0 bases from J, the gap between germline ends came to 10 bases. Germline V gene data show CDR1 as SGHNT and CDR2 as YYREEE (reference sequence). The CDR3 here is CASSSTPNSNQPQHF. The CDR3 DNA follows: TGTGCCAGCAGCTCCACTCCAAATAGCAATCAGCCCCAGCATTTT. Filled out from reference TRBV5-4 and TRBJ1-5, the complete variable domain reads ETGVTQSPTHLIKTRGQQVTLRCSSQSGHNTVSWYQQALGQGPQFIFQYYREEENGRGNFPPRFSGLQFPNYSSELNVNALELDDSALYLCASSSTPNSNQPQHFGDGTRLSIL.

The chain joins TRBV27 to TRBJ2-5; 9 bases fit TRBD1. Germline CDR1 and CDR2: MNHEY and SMNVEV (reference sequence). The CDR3 loop spans 16 amino acids. J gave up 1 base and V 5 bases, and 8 bases lay outside the gene matches. The CDR3: CASSEAWDRVQETQYF. The DNA of the CDR3 is TGTGCCAGCAGTGAAGCCTGGGACAGGGTCCAAGAGACCCAGTACTTC.

The chain links TRBV20-1 to TRBJ2-7; D is perhaps TRBD2 (5 bases). The CDR3 totals 11 residues. The V gene lost 6 bases and the J gene lost 5 bases, with 11 bases spanning the gap. CDR1 is DFQATT, CDR2 SNEGSKA, per germline (reference sequence). The CDR3: CSAARVNEQYV. The CDR3 DNA reads TGCAGTGCCGCGCGGGTAAACGAGCAGTACGTC.

The chain couples TRBV7-9 to TRBJ2-2; 9 bases match TRBD1. Germline-derived CDR1 and CDR2 are SEHNR and FQNEAQ (reference sequence). This CDR3 contains 14 residues. J lost 8 bases, V lost 5 bases, and 6 bases had no gene match. The CDR3 nucleotides are TGTGCCAGCAGCGGAGGGACAGGGAAGGGGGAGCTGTTTTTT. Encoded protein: CASSGGTGKGELFF. The full variable domain, its missing parts supplied by reference TRBV7-9 and TRBJ2-2, is DTGVSQNPRHKITKRGQNVTFRCDPISEHNRLYWYRQTLGQGPEFLTYFQNEAQLEKSRLLSDRFSAERPKGSFSTLEIQRTEQGDSAMYLCASSGGTGKGELFFGEGSRLTVL.

This clone appeared a single time. CDR3: CASSPQGYNSPLHF. DNA of the CDR3: TGCGCCAGCAGCCCCCAGGGCTATAATTCACCCCTCCACTTT. This chain joins TRBV5-1 and TRBJ1-6, with D possibly TRBD1 on 5 matching bases. The germline V gene has CDR1 SGHRS and CDR2 YFSETQ. The CDR3 runs to 14 residues. Trimming took off 4 bases at V and 3 bases at J, with 8 bases between the two ends. The whole variable domain, filled in from reference TRBV5-1 and TRBJ1-6, reads KAGVTQTPRYLIKTRGQQVTLSCSPISGHRSVSWYQQTPGQGLQFLFEYFSETQRNKGNFPGRFSGRQFSNSRSEMNVSTLELGDSALYLCASSPQGYNSPLHFGNGTRLTVT.

The rearrangement links TRBV7-2 to TRBJ1-1; 9 bases line up with TRBD1. The CDR3 is made up of 13 amino acids. V gave up 5 bases and J gave up 9 bases; unmatched junction bases: 7. The germline V gene has CDR1 SGHTA and CDR2 FQGNSA. Here the CDR3 reads CASSQTGTGKAFF. CDR3 DNA sequence: TGTGCCAGCAGCCAAACCGGGACAGGGAAAGCTTTCTTT.

This chain uses TRBV6-5 with TRBJ2-5, with 9 nucleotides matching TRBD2. Germline trimming cut 8 bases from V and 1 base from J; bases unmatched to any gene: 2. CDR1 MNHEY and CDR2 SVGAGI come from the germline V gene. The CDR3 extends over 13 amino acids. The CDR3 reads CASPAGGQETQYF. The DNA for the CDR3 is TGTGCCAGCCCAGCGGGGGGCCAAGAGACCCAGTACTTC.

The genes are TRBV2 and TRBJ2-5, with 9 bases matching TRBD2. Looked up from germline, CDR1 is SNHLY and CDR2 is FYNNEI. Trimming removed 6 bases from V and 4 bases from J; junction bases left unmatched: 12. CDR3 length: 16 residues. CDR3 protein: CASRSPPGLAGETQYF. CDR3 nucleotides: TGTGCCAGCAGATCCCCCCCGGGACTAGCTGGAGAGACCCAGTACTTC.

J is TRBJ2-3 and V is TRBV11-2; 9 nucleotides match TRBD2. The V and J ends lost 1 base and 2 bases, in that order; junction bases with no gene match: 10. The CDR3 totals 18 residues. Per germline, CDR1 SGHAT and CDR2 FQNNGV. The CDR3 nucleotides are TGTGCCAGCAGCTTAGTGGGAGCGGGGGGCATCCTCACAGATACGCAGTATTTT. As protein: CASSLVGAGGILTDTQYF.

The chain is built from TRBV5-1 and TRBJ1-1; D not certain. Trimming cost V 2 bases and J 8 bases, with 10 bases left between them. The V gene's germline CDR1 is SGHRS and CDR2 YFSETQ. The CDR3 sequence is 12 residues long. CDR3: CASSFSGSEAFF. CDR3 nucleotide sequence: TGCGCCAGCAGCTTCTCGGGGAGCGAAGCTTTCTTT.

The rearrangement links TRBV5-4 to TRBJ1-2; 8 nucleotides match TRBD1. The CDR3 sequence is 13 residues long. Per germline, CDR1 SGHNT and CDR2 YYREEE (reference sequence). V lost 0 bases, J lost 7 bases, and 2 bases stayed unmatched. For the CDR3, the DNA is TGTGCCAGCAGCTTGGGGCAGGGGGCTGGCTACACCTTC. Residues: CASSLGQGAGYTF.

This clone was seen only a few times. V and J are TRBV2 and TRBJ2-5; no firm D call. CDR3 size: 13 residues. From germline, CDR1 is SNHLY and CDR2 FYNNEI. V lost 6 bases and J 2 bases, leaving 10 bases between the germline ends. The CDR3 reads CASRPQRQETQYF. In DNA form, the CDR3 reads TGTGCCAGCAGACCACAAAGACAAGAGACCCAGTACTTC.

The CDR3 loop is CASSLYGPGGQYF. CDR3 sequence (DNA): TGTGCCAGCAGCTTATATGGCCCCGGGGGCCAGTACTTC. The V gene is TRBV7-2, the J gene TRBJ2-5, with D perhaps TRBD2 (6 bases). The V and J ends lost 2 bases and 10 bases respectively, with 14 bases between them. CDR1 and CDR2 from the germline V gene are SGHTA and FQGNSA. The CDR3 extends over 13 amino acids.

The V and J genes are TRBV5-1 and TRBJ1-2, with D maybe TRBD1 (5 bases). Trimming took 0 bases from V and 8 from J, leaving 14 bases between them. The germline V gene has CDR1 SGHRS and CDR2 YFSETQ. The CDR3 has 14 amino acids. The CDR3 DNA sequence: TGCGCCAGCAGCTTGGACGACAGCTTGGGAGGCTACACCTTC. Protein sequence: CASSLDDSLGGYTF.

The chain carries TRBV7-9 and TRBJ1-1; TRBD1 matches at 9 bases. The CDR3 totals 15 residues. Trimming took 5 bases from V and 1 from J; bases not matched to a gene: 5. CDR1 is SEHNR and CDR2 is FQNEAQ in the germline V gene (reference sequence). CDR3 in DNA: TGTGCCAGCAGCCCCACAGGGGGCGCGAACACTGAAGCTTTCTTT. Its translation: CASSPTGGANTEAFF. Supplemented by reference TRBV7-9 and TRBJ1-1, the full variable domain reads DTGVSQNPRHKITKRGQNVTFRCDPISEHNRLYWYRQTLGQGPEFLTYFQNEAQLEKSRLLSDRFSAERPKGSFSTLEIQRTEQGDSAMYLCASSPTGGANTEAFFGQGTRLTVV.

The chain joins TRBV7-2 to TRBJ2-3; TRBD2 matches at 13 bases. Trimming removed 5 bases from V and 5 bases from J; junction bases left unmatched: 7. CDR1 is SGHTA and CDR2 is FQGNSA in the germline V gene. CDR3 length: 16 residues. As DNA, the CDR3 is TGTGCCAGCAGCGAGAGACTAGCGGGGGGAGTAGATACGCAGTATTTT. Protein product: CASSERLAGGVDTQYF.

The chain has TRBV5-8 and TRBJ2-3, with a weak D call TRBD2 (6 bases). Germline V gene sequence: CDR1 SGHTS, CDR2 YDEGEE. The CDR3 length is 14 residues. The V and J ends lost 4 bases and 7 bases respectively, with 16 bases between them. Here the CDR3 reads CASSRRGDLNTQYF. The CDR3, as DNA: TGTGCCAGCAGCCGGAGGGGTGACTTAAATACGCAGTATTTT.

V usage is TRBV4-2 and J usage is TRBJ1-6, with TRBD1 identical over 7 bases. J gave up 6 bases and V 0 bases, and 11 bases lay outside the gene matches. Looked up from germline, CDR1 is LGHNA and CDR2 is YNFKEQ. This CDR3 has 18 residues. The CDR3 spells CASSQDMSRGAPNSPLHF. CDR3 sequence (DNA): TGTGCCAGCAGCCAAGATATGTCCAGGGGGGCCCCTAATTCACCCCTCCACTTT.

The rearrangement joins TRBV16 to TRBJ2-4; D possibly corresponds to TRBD1 (6 bases). The CDR3 totals 14 residues. The V gene's germline CDR1 is KGHSY and CDR2 FQNENV. V lost 3 bases, J lost 4 bases, and 10 bases lay in between. The CDR3 DNA reads as TGTGCCAGCAGCCACGGGACAAAAAAAAACATTCAGTACTTC. Its translation: CASSHGTKKNIQYF.

This clone was observed once. CDR3 nucleotide sequence: TGTGCTAGTGGTACGGGACTAGCGGGGGGAATAAGCTCCTACAATGAGCAGTTCTTC. This sequence encodes CASGTGLAGGISSYNEQFF. J is TRBJ2-1 and V is TRBV12-5; the match to TRBD2 covers 15 bases. The CDR3 totals 19 residues. V trimming: 5 bases; J trimming: 0 bases; junction bases outside the gene matches: 8. Germline V gene lookup returns CDR1 LGHNT and CDR2 FRNRAP. The full variable domain, completed using reference TRBV12-5 and TRBJ2-1, is DARVTQTPRHKVTEMGQEVTMRCQPILGHNTVFWYRQTMMQGLELLAYFRNRAPLDDSGMPKDRFSAEMPDATLATLKIQPSEPRDSAVYFCASGTGLAGGISSYNEQFFGPGTRLTVL.

This clone was seen only once. The J gene is TRBJ2-5, the V gene TRBV6-1; TRBD1 is a possible D gene (5 bases). The CDR3 contains 16 residues. The germline gives CDR1 MNHNS, CDR2 SASEGT. Trimming took off 2 bases at V and 5 bases at J, with 18 bases between the two ends. CDR3 in amino acids: CASSERGPLQPETQYF. CDR3 nucleotide sequence: TGTGCCAGCAGTGAAAGGGGTCCCCTGCAACCGGAGACCCAGTACTTC.

The table lists this clone with a few counts. The chain couples TRBV28 to TRBJ1-4, with 7 bases matching TRBD1. Looked up from germline, CDR1 is MDHEN and CDR2 is SYDVKM. This CDR3 is built from 16 residues. V was pared by 5 bases and J by 0 bases, with 6 bases of the junction left unmatched. The CDR3 DNA is TGTGCCAGCAGTCTGGGACAGCATGCAACTAATGAAAAACTGTTTTTT. It yields the protein CASSLGQHATNEKLFF.

V and J are TRBV2 and TRBJ2-7; 9 bases are a match to TRBD2. This CDR3 has 17 residues. The ends lost 7 bases at V and 0 bases at J; junction bases unmatched: 13. From germline, CDR1 is SNHLY and CDR2 FYNNEI. CDR3 nucleotide sequence: TGTGCCAGCAAGGGCAGAGCGGGGGGTCCCCCCTCCTACGAGCAGTACTTC. Its translation is CASKGRAGGPPSYEQYF.

V gene TRBV30 combines with J gene TRBJ1-6; 8 bases are a match to TRBD1. The germline gives CDR1 GTSNPN, CDR2 SVGIG (reference sequence). There are 16 residues in the CDR3. CDR3 amino acids: CVMEGRTGILGSPLHF. The CDR3 region has the DNA TGTGTTATGGAGGGACGGACAGGGATATTGGGGTCACCCCTCCACTTT.